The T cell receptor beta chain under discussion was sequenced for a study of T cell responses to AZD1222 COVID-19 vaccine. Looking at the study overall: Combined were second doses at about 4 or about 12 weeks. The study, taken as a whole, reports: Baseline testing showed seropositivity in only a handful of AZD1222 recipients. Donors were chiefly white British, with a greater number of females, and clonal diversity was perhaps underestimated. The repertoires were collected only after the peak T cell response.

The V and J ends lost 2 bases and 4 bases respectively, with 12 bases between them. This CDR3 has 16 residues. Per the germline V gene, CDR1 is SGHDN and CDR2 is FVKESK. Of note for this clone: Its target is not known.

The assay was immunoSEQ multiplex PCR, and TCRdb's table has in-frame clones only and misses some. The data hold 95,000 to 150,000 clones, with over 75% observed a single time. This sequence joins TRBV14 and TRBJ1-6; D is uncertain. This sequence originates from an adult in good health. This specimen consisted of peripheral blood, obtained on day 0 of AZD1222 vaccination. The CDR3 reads CASSQSRVLYNSPLHF. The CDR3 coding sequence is TGTGCCAGCAGCCAATCAAGGGTCTTGTATAATTCACCCCTCCACTTT.